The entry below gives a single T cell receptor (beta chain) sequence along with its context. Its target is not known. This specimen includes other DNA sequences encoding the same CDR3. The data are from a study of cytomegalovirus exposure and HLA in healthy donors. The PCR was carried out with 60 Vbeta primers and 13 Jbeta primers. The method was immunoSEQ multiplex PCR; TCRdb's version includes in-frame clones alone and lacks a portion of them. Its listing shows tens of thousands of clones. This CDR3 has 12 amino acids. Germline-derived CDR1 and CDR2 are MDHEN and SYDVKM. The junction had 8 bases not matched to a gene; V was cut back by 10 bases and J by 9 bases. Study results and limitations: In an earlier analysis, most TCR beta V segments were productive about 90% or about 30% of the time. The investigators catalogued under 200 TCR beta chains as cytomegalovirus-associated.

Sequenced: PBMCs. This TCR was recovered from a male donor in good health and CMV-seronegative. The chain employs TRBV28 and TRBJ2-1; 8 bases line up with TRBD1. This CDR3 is CATPGTGGEQFF. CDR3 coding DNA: TGTGCCACCCCCGGGACAGGAGGTGAGCAGTTCTTC.